These 21 T cell receptor beta chains were sequenced from one sample in a study of cytomegalovirus exposure and HLA in healthy donors (TCRdb year 2017). The method was the immunoSEQ multiplex PCR assay. For the multiplex PCR, a mixture combining 60 forward primers for TCR Vbeta segments and 13 reverse primers for TCR Jbeta segments was used. Here the immuneACCESS table is served through TCRdb, limited to in-frame sequences with V and J called. Missing clones are a known gap in these copies; in checked studies unresolved V genes cover under half, and the rest lacks a known reason. The sample records around 100,000 clones, roughly a tenth of which are singletons. The ten top clones hold 5.5% to 7.5% of the sample. The sequenced sample consisted of PBMCs. The source of these receptors is a man aged 40-49 years in good health and CMV-seropositive.

In its sample, this clone was seen a few times. The chain recombines TRBV7-2 with TRBJ2-6; 8 positions match TRBD2. The V segment lost 1 base and the J segment 4 bases; nucleotides outside the gene matches: 0. Germline V lookup: CDR1 SGHTA, CDR2 FQGNSA. CDR3 length: 15 residues. The CDR3 DNA reads as TGTGCCAGCAGCTTAGGACTAGCGGGGGCCAACGTCCTGACTTTC. Its translation: CASSLGLAGANVLTF.

The chain couples TRBV9 to TRBJ2-3; the D gene is possibly TRBD2 (6 bases). CDR1 is SGDLS, CDR2 YYNGEE, per germline. Trimming pared 3 bases from V and 4 bases from J, leaving 18 bases between. The CDR3 is made up of 16 amino acids. The CDR3 coding sequence is TGTGCCAGCAGCGACATTTTACCCGGGGGATCAGATACGCAGTATTTT. Translating gives CASSDILPGGSDTQYF.

In its sample, this clone was seen a few times. This chain uses TRBV20-1 with TRBJ2-7; D may be TRBD1 (6 bases). There are 11 residues in the CDR3. The germline gives CDR1 DFQATT, CDR2 SNEGSKA (reference sequence). The CDR3 spells CSQIAGDEQYF. The CDR3 DNA reads as TGCAGCCAGATTGCAGGGGACGAGCAGTACTTC.

The rearrangement links TRBV5-1 to TRBJ2-7; 8 bases line up with TRBD2. With 3 bases clipped from V and 6 bases from J, the junction kept 8 bases outside the gene matches. Germline V gene data show CDR1 as SGHRS and CDR2 as YFSETQ. This CDR3 has 14 amino acids. The CDR3 nucleotides are TGCGCCAGCAGCTACGTTAGCGGGAACGGCGAGCAGTACTTC. Protein sequence: CASSYVSGNGEQYF. The variable domain in full, with the rest retrieved from reference TRBV5-1 and TRBJ2-7, is KAGVTQTPRYLIKTRGQQVTLSCSPISGHRSVSWYQQTPGQGLQFLFEYFSETQRNKGNFPGRFSGRQFSNSRSEMNVSTLELGDSALYLCASSYVSGNGEQYFGPGTRLTVT.

This clone has only a few counts. The rearrangement joins TRBV28 to TRBJ2-5; D is unresolved. The CDR3 is made up of 13 amino acids. The V and J ends lost 5 bases and 5 bases respectively, with 12 bases between them. CDR1 MDHEN and CDR2 SYDVKM come from the germline V gene. The CDR3 reads CASSSFESETQYF. The CDR3 bases are TGTGCCAGCAGTAGTTTTGAAAGCGAGACCCAGTACTTC.

This clone was seen only a few times. V gene TRBV29-1 combines with J gene TRBJ2-5; 10 bases fit TRBD2. The CDR3 loop spans 13 amino acids. V gave up 2 bases and J gave up 5 bases; unmatched junction bases: 2. Germline loops: CDR1 SQVTM, CDR2 ANQGSEA. Here the CDR3 reads CSVEPSGSETQYF. CDR3 nucleotides: TGCAGCGTTGAACCTAGCGGGAGTGAGACCCAGTACTTC.

This clone was counted between two and nine times. The chain uses TRBV28 and TRBJ1-5, with D hard to call. V lost 11 bases to trimming and J lost 0 bases, with 14 bases between them. In germline, CDR1 is MDHEN, CDR2 SYDVKM. This CDR3 is built from 14 residues. DNA of the CDR3: TGTGCCGGCGGGTGGGTGGATAGCAATCAGCCCCAGCATTTT. Its protein is CAGGWVDSNQPQHF.

The table lists this clone with a few counts. The chain joins TRBV19 to TRBJ2-5, with D perhaps TRBD2 (7 bases). The CDR3 has 16 amino acids. Trimming took 3 bases from V and 7 from J, leaving 21 bases between them. CDR1 and CDR2 from the germline V gene are LNHDA and SQIVND (reference sequence). CDR3 DNA: TGTGCCAGTAGTATTTTGGGGGGGGCGATTATAGGGACCCAGTACTTC. Its translation is CASSILGGAIIGTQYF. The variable domain in full, completed from reference TRBV19 and TRBJ2-5, reads DGGITQSPKYLFRKEGQNVTLSCEQNLNHDAMYWYRQDPGQGLRLIYYSQIVNDFQKGDIAEGYSVSREKKESFPLTVTSAQKNPTAFYLCASSILGGAIIGTQYFGPGTRLLVL.

This chain connects TRBV7-8 to TRBJ2-7, with D possibly matching TRBD2 (6 bases). V was cut by 5 bases and J by 2 bases, with 19 bases left in between. This CDR3 has 16 amino acids. Germline CDR1 SGHVS, CDR2 FQNEAQ. The CDR3 DNA reads as TGTGCCAGCAGCGATACCCCCGCTAGCGTAGCCTACGAGCAGTACTTC. Its translation: CASSDTPASVAYEQYF.

The chain is built from TRBV19 and TRBJ1-1; tentatively, D is TRBD1 (5 bases). This CDR3 contains 14 residues. CDR1 and CDR2 from the germline V gene are LNHDA and SQIVND (reference sequence). Trimming cost V 5 bases and J 5 bases, with 15 bases left between them. The CDR3 loop reads CASSYGLGGTEAFF. In nucleotides, the CDR3 is TGTGCCAGTAGTTACGGACTGGGGGGAACTGAAGCTTTCTTT.

The chain is built from TRBV28 and TRBJ2-7, with 13 bases lining up with TRBD2. Germline V gene sequence: CDR1 MDHEN, CDR2 SYDVKM. V shed 4 bases, J shed 6 bases, and the junction held 3 bases outside the gene matches. The CDR3 has 14 amino acids. CDR3 loop: CASSWTSGSPEQYF. DNA for the CDR3: TGTGCCAGCAGTTGGACTAGCGGGAGCCCCGAGCAGTACTTC.

This clone was counted only a few times. The chain recombines TRBV2 with TRBJ2-5, with 8 bases identical to TRBD1. CDR1 SNHLY and CDR2 FYNNEI come from the germline V gene. J gave up 4 bases and V 6 bases, and 1 base lay outside the gene matches. The CDR3 is 12 residues long. For the CDR3, the DNA is TGTGCCAGCAGAGGACAGGGAGAGACCCAGTACTTC. It is translated as CASRGQGETQYF. Full variable domain (remainder filled in from reference TRBV2 and TRBJ2-5): EPEVTQTPSHQVTQMGQEVILRCVPISNHLYFYWYRQILGQKVEFLVSFYNNEISEKSEIFDDQFSVERPDGSNFTLKIRSTKLEDSAMYFCASRGQGETQYFGPGTRLLVL.

This clone occurred many times. This chain uses TRBV27 with TRBJ2-6; D possibly corresponds to TRBD1 (5 bases). Germline assignment: CDR1 MNHEY and CDR2 SMNVEV (reference sequence). The CDR3 has 14 amino acids. With 6 bases removed from V and 1 base from J, the gap between germline ends came to 7 bases. Here the CDR3 reads CASSRASGANVLTF. For the CDR3, the DNA is TGTGCCAGCAGCAGGGCATCTGGGGCCAACGTCCTGACTTTC.

The chain carries TRBV5-1 and TRBJ2-7; TRBD2 matches 11 bases. J gave up 0 bases and V 0 bases, and 8 bases lay outside the gene matches. The CDR3 covers 18 residues. From germline, CDR1 is SGHRS and CDR2 YFSETQ. CDR3 nucleotide sequence: TGCGCCAGCAGCTTGGAGGCTAGCGGGAGGCCGAGCTCCTACGAGCAGTACTTC. As protein: CASSLEASGRPSSYEQYF.

This clone showed up just a few times. The CDR3 loop reads CAWGRVNQPQHF. CDR3 nucleotide sequence: TGTGCCTGGGGGAGGGTCAATCAGCCCCAGCATTTT. The V call is TRBV30, the J call TRBJ1-5; D unclear. Trimming took 5 bases from V and 3 from J, leaving 8 bases between them. CDR1 is GTSNPN, CDR2 SVGIG, per germline (reference sequence). This CDR3 has 12 residues.

For this clone: As the CDR3 is not closed by the conserved phenylalanine or tryptophan, this likely results from a read error. The genes are TRBV25-1 and TRBJ2-2; unclear D gene. This CDR3 contains 13 residues. In germline, CDR1 is MGHDK, CDR2 SYGVNS. V lost 3 bases to trimming and J lost 6 bases, with 8 bases between them. The CDR3 nucleotides are TGTGCCAGCAGTGATTTTGGGCCCGGGGAGCTGTTTGTT. Translating it yields CASSDFGPGELFV.

In its sample, this clone was seen a few times. The chain has TRBV25-1 and TRBJ1-4, with a tentative D call TRBD1 (6 bases). V gave up 5 bases and J gave up 7 bases, with 17 bases separating them. CDR3 size: 15 residues. Germline lookup yields CDR1 MGHDK and CDR2 SYGVNS. The CDR3 is CASSPRGGWGEKLFF. The CDR3 region has the DNA TGTGCCAGCAGTCCGAGGGGGGGCTGGGGTGAAAAACTGTTTTTT.

The chain employs TRBV7-9 and TRBJ2-3, with D maybe TRBD1 (5 bases). The CDR3 loop spans 14 amino acids. Per germline, CDR1 SEHNR and CDR2 FQNEAQ (reference sequence). The V and J ends lost 5 bases and 4 bases respectively, with 13 bases between them. CDR3 coding DNA: TGTGCCAGCAGCGTCAGTAGGGGTCCAGATACGCAGTATTTT. Translating it yields CASSVSRGPDTQYF.

A few counts support this clone. This chain links TRBV10-3 with TRBJ2-7, with 10 positions matching TRBD1. The J segment lost 1 base and the V segment lost 7 bases, leaving 10 bases of the junction unmatched. The CDR3 consists of 16 residues. CDR1 is ENHRY, CDR2 SYGVKD, per germline. The CDR3 DNA reads TGTGCCATCACTAGGGACAGGGGATTGGGTTCCTACGAGCAGTACTTC. It is translated as CAITRDRGLGSYEQYF.

The chain joins TRBV19 to TRBJ2-2, with 8 bases aligning to TRBD2. Per germline, CDR1 LNHDA and CDR2 SQIVND (reference sequence). The CDR3 is made up of 18 amino acids. V dropped 0 bases and J dropped 0; count of bases not matched to a gene: 6. The DNA of the CDR3 is TGTGCCAGTAGTATAGAGTTCCTAGCGGGCGCGAACACCGGGGAGCTGTTTTTT. This codes for CASSIEFLAGANTGELFF.

The V call is TRBV9, the J call TRBJ1-1; D is undetermined. The CDR3 length is 14 residues. The V gene's germline CDR1 is SGDLS and CDR2 YYNGEE. Trimming pared 4 bases from V and 8 bases from J, leaving 18 bases between. Here the CDR3 DNA reads TGTGCCAGCAGCTTTACCATGGGAGACGCAGAAGCTTTCTTT. Amino acids: CASSFTMGDAEAFF. The variable domain in full, completed from reference TRBV9 and TRBJ1-1, reads DSGVTQTPKHLITATGQRVTLRCSPRSGDLSVYWYQQSLDQGLQFLIQYYNGEERAKGNILERFSAQQFPDLHSELNLSSLELGDSALYFCASSFTMGDAEAFFGQGTRLTVV.